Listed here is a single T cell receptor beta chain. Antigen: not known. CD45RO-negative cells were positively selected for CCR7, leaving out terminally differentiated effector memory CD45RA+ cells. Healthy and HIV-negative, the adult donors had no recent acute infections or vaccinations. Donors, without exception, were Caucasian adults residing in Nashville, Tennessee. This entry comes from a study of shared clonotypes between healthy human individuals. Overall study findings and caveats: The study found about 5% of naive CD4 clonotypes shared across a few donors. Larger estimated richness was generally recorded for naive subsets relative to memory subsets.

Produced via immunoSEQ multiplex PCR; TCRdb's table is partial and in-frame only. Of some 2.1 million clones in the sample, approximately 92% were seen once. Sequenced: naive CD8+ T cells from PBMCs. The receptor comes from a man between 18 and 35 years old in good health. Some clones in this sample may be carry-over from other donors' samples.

The CDR3 is CASSEAGGVGETQYF. The CDR3 bases are TGTGCCAGCAGCGAGGCAGGGGGAGTAGGAGAGACCCAGTACTTC. The gene calls are TRBV9 and TRBJ2-5, with 7 positions matching TRBD1. From germline, CDR1 is SGDLS and CDR2 YYNGEE. The ends lost 3 bases at V and 4 bases at J; junction bases unmatched: 9. The CDR3 is 15 amino acids. Supplemented by reference TRBV9 and TRBJ2-5, the full variable domain reads DSGVTQTPKHLITATGQRVTLRCSPRSGDLSVYWYQQSLDQGLQFLIQYYNGEERAKGNILERFSAQQFPDLHSELNLSSLELGDSALYFCASSEAGGVGETQYFGPGTRLLVL.